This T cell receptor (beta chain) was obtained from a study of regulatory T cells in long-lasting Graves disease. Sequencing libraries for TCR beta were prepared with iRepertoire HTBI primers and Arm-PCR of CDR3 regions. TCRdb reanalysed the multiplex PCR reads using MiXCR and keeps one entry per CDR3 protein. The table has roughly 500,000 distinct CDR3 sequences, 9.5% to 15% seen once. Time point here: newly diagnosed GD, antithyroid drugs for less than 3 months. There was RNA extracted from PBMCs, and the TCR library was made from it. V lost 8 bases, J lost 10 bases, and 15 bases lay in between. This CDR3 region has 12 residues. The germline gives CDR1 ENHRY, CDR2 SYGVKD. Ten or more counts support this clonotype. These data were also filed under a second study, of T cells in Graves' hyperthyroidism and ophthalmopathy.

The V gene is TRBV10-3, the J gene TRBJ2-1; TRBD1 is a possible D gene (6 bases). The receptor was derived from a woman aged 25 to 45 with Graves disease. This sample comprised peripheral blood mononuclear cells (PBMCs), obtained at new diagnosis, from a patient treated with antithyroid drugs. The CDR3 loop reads CAIANREYEQFF. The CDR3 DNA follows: TGTGCCATCGCGAACAGGGAGTACGAGCAGTTCTTC.